A selection of T cell receptor beta chains follows, all from one sample in a study of blood T cell repertoires in COVID-19. Clones were read by immunoSEQ multiplex PCR, and TCRdb kept only the in-frame ones, dropping some. The data show about 470,000 clones, approximately 90% seen once. Sequenced material: PBMCs or T cells enriched from blood (not recorded which). These TCRs come from a young woman who had recovered from COVID-19. The CDR3 runs from the conserved cysteine through the conserved F or W. The D gene is left open where the match is weak. Size values are once, few and many counts, or a class for expanded clones, and some rows have none.

V	size	D	J	DNA	CDR3
TRBV4-1	.	TRBD1	TRBJ1-1	TGCGCCAGCAGCCACGTTGGACAGGGGGCTGAAGCTTTCTTT	CASSHVGQGAEAFF
TRBV18	once	TRBD1	TRBJ2-1	TGTGCCAGCTCGTACTCCGGGACAGGTAACAATGAGCAGTTCTTC	CASSYSGTGNNEQFF
TRBV20-1	.	.	TRBJ1-5	TGCAGTGCTAGTGCTGTTGTGGAGGGTTTTCAGCCCCAGCATTTT	CSASAVVEGFQPQHF
TRBV5-6	.	.	TRBJ1-2	TGTGCCAGCAGCCCCACAGGGATCGGGGGGCATGGCTACACCTTC	CASSPTGIGGHGYTF
TRBV7-9	.	TRBD1	TRBJ1-1	TGTGCCAGCACCCTCAGGGGGACCACTGAAGCTTTCTTT	CASTLRGTTEAFF
TRBV6-4	.	TRBD2	TRBJ2-3	TGTGCCAGCAGTAAGGGACTAGGGGCCGATACGCAGTATTTT	CASSKGLGADTQYF
TRBV7-9	.	TRBD1	TRBJ1-5	TGTGCCAGCAGCCCCAACGACAGGGCTCAGCCCCAGCATTTT	CASSPNDRAQPQHF
TRBV7-2	.	TRBD1	TRBJ1-3	TGTGCCAGCAGCTACAGGACAGGGCCTGGAAACACCATATATTTT	CASSYRTGPGNTIYF
TRBV15	.	TRBD1	TRBJ1-2	TGTGCCACCAGCCCGGACAGGTACCTAGGCGGCTACACCTTC	CATSPDRYLGGYTF
TRBV7-9	few	.	TRBJ1-2	TGTGCCAGCAGCTTAGTTAGGGCAGGGGACAACTATGGCTACACCTTC	CASSLVRAGDNYGYTF
TRBV7-2	.	.	TRBJ1-4	TGTGCCAGCAGCTTTAGCGGTGGTGGTGAAAAACTGTTTTTT	CASSFSGGGEKLFF
TRBV3-1/TRBV3-2	few	.	TRBJ1-3	TGTGCCAGCAGCCAAGTCGAGGGGGTCGGAAACACCATATATTTT	CASSQVEGVGNTIYF
TRBV7-2	once	TRBD2	TRBJ2-5	TGTGCCAGCAGCTTCTCCGGGGGGGCCCAGGAGACCCAGTACTTC	CASSFSGGAQETQYF
TRBV5-1	.	TRBD2	TRBJ2-1	TGCGCCAGCAGCTTGAAGACTAGCGGGAGGAATGAGCAGTTCTTC	CASSLKTSGRNEQFF
TRBV2	.	.	TRBJ1-1	TGTGCCAGCAGTGTGGAGGGAGAGGGCACTGAAGCTTTCTTT	CASSVEGEGTEAFF
TRBV27	.	.	TRBJ1-5	TGTGCCAGCAGCCCTACTCGAACAGGGCGAGGCAATCAGCCCCAGCATTTT	CASSPTRTGRGNQPQHF
TRBV2	.	.	TRBJ2-1	TGTGCCAGCAGTGAAGAACTCCCTAGAAACGACAATGAGCAGTTCTTC	CASSEELPRNDNEQFF
TRBV25-1	few	TRBD1	TRBJ2-7	TGTGCCAGCAGTGCCGGGACAGACTCCTACGAGCAGTACTTC	CASSAGTDSYEQYF
TRBV5-1	.	TRBD2	TRBJ2-7	TGCGCCAGCAGCTTGGGGACTAGCGGCTCCTACGAGCAGTACTTC	CASSLGTSGSYEQYF
TRBV2	.	TRBD1	TRBJ1-1	TGTGCCAGCAGCCTTAACAGGGGGCAGCGCACTGAAGCTTTCTTT	CASSLNRGQRTEAFF
TRBV30	.	TRBD2	TRBJ2-1	TGTGCCTGGAGTGGCCCTAGCGGCTACAATGAGCAGTTCTTC	CAWSGPSGYNEQFF
TRBV18	.	TRBD1	TRBJ2-6	TGTGCCAGCTCGCCTGGACAGGTCTTCTCTGGGGCCAACGTCCTGACTTTC	CASSPGQVFSGANVLTF
TRBV23-1	.	.	TRBJ1-2	TGCGCCAGCAGTCCCTCCTCGGCAGGAGGGAACTATGGCTACACCTTC	CASSPSSAGGNYGYTF
TRBV6-5	.	.	TRBJ2-1	TGTGCCAGCAGTTACTCGAATGTGAGGAGTGAGCAGTTCTTC	CASSYSNVRSEQFF
TRBV19	.	TRBD1	TRBJ1-1	TGTGCCAGTAGGGAATGGAGCGAGACAGGGGTACTGGGAGCTTTCTTT	CASREWSETGVLGAFF
TRBV7-2	.	.	TRBJ2-3	TGTGCCAGCAGCTTAGGGAACCCTAGAGATACGCAGTATTTT	CASSLGNPRDTQYF
TRBV5-4	.	TRBD2	TRBJ2-7	TGTGCCAGCAGCGGGGGACTAGCGGGGATTATAACCTACGAGCAGTACTTC	CASSGGLAGIITYEQYF
TRBV19	.	TRBD1	TRBJ1-1	TGTGCCAGTAGTACGAATCCGGGACAGGGCACTGAAGCTTTCTTT	CASSTNPGQGTEAFF
TRBV4-1	.	TRBD1	TRBJ2-2	TGCGCCAGCAGCCATTACAGGGGTGGGGGAACCGGGGAGCTGTTTTTT	CASSHYRGGGTGELFF
TRBV7-9	.	TRBD1	TRBJ1-2	TGTGCCAGCAGCCCGGGGGGGACAGGGGAAGGCTTGGACTACACCTTC	CASSPGGTGEGLDYTF
TRBV5-1	.	.	TRBJ2-3	TGCGCCAGCAGCTTCCTCCCGACAGGCCGCATCCCAGATACGCAGTATTTT	CASSFLPTGRIPDTQYF
TRBV2	.	.	TRBJ1-2	TGTGCCAGCAACACAGATCTTAACTATGGCTACACCTTC	CASNTDLNYGYTF
TRBV30	.	.	TRBJ1-1	TGTGCCTGGAGTCAGACGCATGGGGTGGGAGCTGAAGCTTTCTTT	CAWSQTHGVGAEAFF
TRBV28	.	TRBD1	TRBJ1-5	TGTGCCAGCACCCCCATCGGGACAGGGAACAATCAGCCCCAGCATTTT	CASTPIGTGNNQPQHF
TRBV27	.	.	TRBJ2-5	TGTGCCAGCAGTTTATTGTGGGAGAGGGAGACCCAGTACTTC	CASSLLWERETQYF
TRBV2	once	TRBD2	TRBJ2-7	TGTGCCAGCAGGGGTAGCGGGGGCAATTACTACGAGCAGTACTTC	CASRGSGGNYYEQYF
TRBV2	.	.	TRBJ1-3	TGTGCCAGCTTCGATCAGGCAGGGAAAGGAAACACCATATATTTT	CASFDQAGKGNTIYF
TRBV7-2	.	TRBD2	TRBJ2-1	TGTGCCAGCAGCTTGTCGGGGACTACAGTCAATGAGCAGTTCTTC	CASSLSGTTVNEQFF
TRBV18	.	TRBD1	TRBJ2-3	TGTGCCAGCGTGAAAGACAGGGTGGAGGCAGATACGCAGTATTTT	CASVKDRVEADTQYF
TRBV6-5	.	TRBD1	TRBJ1-6	TGTGCCAGCCGACAGGGAACTGGGTCACCCCTCCACTTT	CASRQGTGSPLHF
TRBV7-6	.	TRBD1	TRBJ2-7	TGTGCCAGCAGCTCATACAGGGGCTACGAGCAGTACTTC	CASSSYRGYEQYF
TRBV7-9	once	TRBD1	TRBJ2-7	TGTGCCAGCAGCACCTGGGACAGGGGGAACTACGAGCAGTACTTC	CASSTWDRGNYEQYF
TRBV7-9	.	.	TRBJ1-1	TGTGCCAGCAGCTTTGGGGCAGGTCAAACTGAAGCTTTCTTT	CASSFGAGQTEAFF
TRBV6-5	.	TRBD2	TRBJ2-3	TGTGCCAGTTTCAAGCGGGGGTACACAGATACGCAGTATTTT	CASFKRGYTDTQYF
TRBV5-4	.	.	TRBJ2-3	TGTGCCAGCAGCTTGTCCGGGGATACGCAGTATTTT	CASSLSGDTQYF
TRBV7-9	.	.	TRBJ2-7	TGTGCCAGCAGCCAGAACTCCTACGAGCAGTACTTC	CASSQNSYEQYF
TRBV5-8	.	TRBD2	TRBJ2-5	TGTGCCAGCAGCTCGGGGACTAGCGGCCAAGAGACCCAGTACTTC	CASSSGTSGQETQYF
TRBV4-2	.	.	TRBJ1-4	TGTGCCAGCAGCCAAGGAGGATTTAATGAAAAGCTGTTTTTT	CASSQGGFNEKLFF
TRBV10-1	.	.	TRBJ2-7	TGCGCCAGCAGTCAACTAGTTCCTTCGGGGGAGCAGTACTTC	CASSQLVPSGEQYF
TRBV4-2	.	TRBD2	TRBJ2-5	TGTGCCAGCAGCCAAGGTAGCGGGGGAGAGACCCAGTACTTC	CASSQGSGGETQYF
TRBV11-2	.	.	TRBJ2-5	TGTGCCAGCAGCTTCGACACAGAAGAGACCCAGTACTTC	CASSFDTEETQYF